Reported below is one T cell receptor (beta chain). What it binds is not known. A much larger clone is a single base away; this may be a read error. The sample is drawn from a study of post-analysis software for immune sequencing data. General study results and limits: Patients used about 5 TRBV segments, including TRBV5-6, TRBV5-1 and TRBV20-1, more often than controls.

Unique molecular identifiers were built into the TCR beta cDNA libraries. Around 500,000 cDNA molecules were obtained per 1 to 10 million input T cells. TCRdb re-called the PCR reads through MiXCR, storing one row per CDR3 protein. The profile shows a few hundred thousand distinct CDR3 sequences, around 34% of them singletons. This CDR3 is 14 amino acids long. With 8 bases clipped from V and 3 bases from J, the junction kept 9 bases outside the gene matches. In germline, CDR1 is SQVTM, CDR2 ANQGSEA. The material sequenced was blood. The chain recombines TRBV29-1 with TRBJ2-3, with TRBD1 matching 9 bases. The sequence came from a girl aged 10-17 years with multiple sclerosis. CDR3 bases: TGCAGCATTAAGGACAGGGGAGGGACAGATACGCAGTATTTT. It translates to CSIKDRGGTDTQYF.